Each of the 7 T cell receptor beta chains below was sequenced from the same sample in a study of monozygotic twins with inflammatory bowel disease. TCRdb re-analyzed the 5' RACE reads; it lists each CDR3 protein once, without DNA. The sample totals approximately 160,000 distinct CDR3 sequences. Sequenced input: blood. Every receptor here comes from a human donor with ulcerative colitis or Crohn's disease, or a healthy co-twin of an affected twin (not recorded which).

The chain couples TRBV7-9 to TRBJ2-7; TCRdb's assignment of TRBD1 cannot be checked, as there is no DNA. Germline V CDR1 and CDR2: SEHNR, FQNEAQ (reference sequence). The CDR3 sequence is 12 residues long. The CDR3 spells CASSFVTGLEYF. Supplemented by reference TRBV7-9 and TRBJ2-7, the full variable domain reads DTGVSQNPRHKITKRGQNVTFRCDPISEHNRLYWYRQTLGQGPEFLTYFQNEAQLEKSRLLSDRFSAERPKGSFSTLEIQRTEQGDSAMYLCASSFVTGLEYFGPGTRLTVT.

The CDR3 loop reads CASSLANLLGGPDEQYF. The chain recombines TRBV5-1 with TRBJ2-7. The CDR3 covers 17 residues. Germline CDR1 reads SGHRS; CDR2 reads YFSETQ.

V usage is TRBV5-4 and J usage is TRBJ2-5. Germline CDR1 is SGHNT and CDR2 is YYREEE (reference sequence). CDR3 length equals 14 residues. The CDR3 sequence: CASSLSQDQETQYF.

The V gene is TRBV20-1, the J gene TRBJ2-7; the D gene TCRdb calls, TRBD1, cannot be checked with no DNA. This CDR3 is 13 amino acids long. CDR1 is DFQATT, CDR2 SNEGSKA, per germline (reference sequence). This CDR3 reads CSARDAGGTKQYF.

The CDR3 here is CASSEGTGSIQYF. The J gene is TRBJ2-4, the V gene TRBV19; TCRdb's D call, TRBD1, is unchecked because there is no DNA. This CDR3 contains 13 residues. Germline CDR1 reads LNHDA; CDR2 reads SQIVND (reference sequence).

The V call is TRBV6-2 or TRBV6-3, the J call TRBJ1-1. The CDR3 length is 14 residues. Germline V gives CDR1 MNHEY, CDR2 SVGEGT. CDR3 protein: CASSYLVKTTEAFF.

The chain uses TRBV27 and TRBJ2-2; checking the TCRdb D call of TRBD1 is not possible without DNA. CDR1 and CDR2 from the germline V gene are MNHEY and SMNVEV (reference sequence). The CDR3 is made up of 15 amino acids. The CDR3 reads CASSYRDGNTGELFF.